One and the same sample provided the 24 T cell receptor beta chains below, sequenced in a study of OX40 agonist ivuxolimab in advanced cancers. The data were produced by immunoSEQ multiplex PCR, yet TCRdb's version contains in-frame clones alone and is incomplete. Of approximately 59,000 clones in the sample, around 85% were seen once. The source was CD4+ or CD8+ T cells sorted from blood, collected in a trial of the OX40 agonist ivuxolimab. The receptors come from an adult with an advanced solid tumor such as melanoma, head and neck, liver or kidney cancer.

In this sample, this clone turned up once. The V gene is TRBV10-3, the J gene TRBJ1-1; D ambiguous. The germline V gene encodes CDR1 ENHRY and CDR2 SYGVKD. The CDR3 totals 13 residues. Trimming took off 6 bases at V and 1 base at J, with 9 bases between the two ends. CDR3 in amino acids: CAIRRTENTEAFF. In DNA, the CDR3 is TGTGCCATCAGGAGGACGGAGAACACTGAAGCTTTCTTT.

The gene calls are TRBV7-3 and TRBJ2-7, with TRBD2 matching 8 bases. Germline trimming cut 4 bases from V and 7 bases from J; bases unmatched to any gene: 9. Per the germline V gene, CDR1 is SGHTA and CDR2 is FQGTGA. The CDR3 consists of 14 residues. The CDR3 DNA reads as TGTGCCAGCAGCTATAAAGCGGGAGTGGGAGAGCAGTACTTC. It codes for CASSYKAGVGEQYF. Looking up the rest from reference TRBV7-3 and TRBJ2-7 gives the full variable domain: GAGVSQTPSNKVTEKGKYVELRCDPISGHTALYWYRQSLGQGPEFLIYFQGTGAADDSGLPNDRFFAVRPEGSVSTLKIQRTERGDSAVYLCASSYKAGVGEQYFGPGTRLTVT.

The gene calls are TRBV5-8 and TRBJ2-7, with unresolved D. Trimming stripped 0 bases from V and 6 bases from J, with 13 bases between. Germline V gene lookup returns CDR1 SGHTS and CDR2 YDEGEE. The CDR3 spans 14 residues. The CDR3 DNA reads as TGTGCCAGCAGCTTGGGTGCAGGAACTCGCGAGCAGTACTTC. It encodes CASSLGAGTREQYF.

This clone was counted a single time. CDR3: CASSTGRNQETQYF. The CDR3 coding sequence is TGTGCCAGTAGTACGGGACGGAACCAAGAGACCCAGTACTTC. This chain joins TRBV19 and TRBJ2-5; D is perhaps TRBD1 or TRBD2 (5 bases each). The CDR3 contains 14 residues. The V gene lost 4 bases and the J gene lost 0 bases, with 9 bases spanning the gap. Germline loops: CDR1 LNHDA, CDR2 SQIVND (reference sequence).

The chain carries TRBV18 and TRBJ2-7; 7 bases match TRBD2. The J segment lost 3 bases and the V segment lost 6 bases, leaving 5 bases of the junction unmatched. The CDR3 totals 13 residues. Germline V gene data show CDR1 as KGHSH and CDR2 as LQKENI. In nucleotides, the CDR3 is TGTGCCAGCTCCAGCGGGACTGTCTACGAGCAGTACTTC. Amino acid sequence: CASSSGTVYEQYF.

This clone has just a few counts. The V gene is TRBV5-4, the J gene TRBJ2-3; 7 bases fit TRBD2. V lost 4 bases, J lost 2 bases, and 7 bases stayed unmatched. CDR1 and CDR2 (germline): SGHNT, YYREEE (reference sequence). The CDR3 is made up of 15 amino acids. CDR3 sequence (DNA): TGTGCCAGCAGCAAGGGACTACAAATCACAGATACGCAGTATTTT. This gives the protein CASSKGLQITDTQYF.

The chain carries TRBV7-2 and TRBJ1-1; D is ambiguous. Germline CDR1 and CDR2: SGHTA and FQGNSA. This CDR3 region has 16 residues. Trimming removed 5 bases at V and 0 bases at J, with 16 bases between. The DNA for the CDR3 is TGTGCCAGCAGCGTCCCCCCTGGCTCTTTGAACACTGAAGCTTTCTTT. It codes for CASSVPPGSLNTEAFF.

V is TRBV9 and J is TRBJ2-2; the D gene could be TRBD1 or TRBD2 (5 bases each). The V end lost 0 bases, the J end lost 4 bases, and 13 bases lay between the germline ends. CDR1 is SGDLS and CDR2 is YYNGEE in the germline V gene. The CDR3 consists of 16 residues. The CDR3 DNA is TGTGCCAGCAGCGTAGGGGGGTGGCAGGGCACCGGGGAGCTGTTTTTT. Translation: CASSVGGWQGTGELFF.

This clone was detected once. V and J are TRBV7-3 and TRBJ1-1; D might be TRBD1 (6 bases). Germline V gene lookup returns CDR1 SGHTA and CDR2 FQGTGA. The V and J ends lost 5 bases and 4 bases respectively, with 14 bases between them. The CDR3 is made up of 14 amino acids. CDR3 nucleotides: TGTGCCAGCAGCCTGGGGTCAGGGGCCACTGAAGCTTTCTTT. Translation gives CASSLGSGATEAFF.

The chain employs TRBV7-6 and TRBJ1-4; tentatively, D is TRBD1 (6 bases). This CDR3 comprises 15 residues. V was shortened by 4 bases and J by 7 bases, with 16 bases between the two germline ends. Germline V gene sequence: CDR1 SGHVS, CDR2 FNYEAQ. The CDR3 region is CASSSQGGIGEKLFF. CDR3 DNA: TGTGCCAGCAGCTCACAGGGAGGGATCGGTGAAAAACTGTTTTTT.

The V gene is TRBV7-2, the J gene TRBJ2-7; 12 bases align to TRBD2. The CDR3 length is 16 residues. Germline values: CDR1 SGHTA, CDR2 FQGNSA. The J segment lost 4 bases and the V segment lost 1 base, leaving 5 bases of the junction unmatched. The CDR3 sequence: CASSLEGLAGRYEQYF. CDR3 coding DNA: TGTGCCAGCAGCTTAGAAGGACTAGCGGGAAGGTACGAGCAGTACTTC. The full variable domain, in which reference TRBV7-2 and TRBJ2-7 provide the parts outside the CDR3, is GAGVSQSPSNKVTEKGKDVELRCDPISGHTALYWYRQSLGQGLEFLIYFQGNSAPDKSGLPSDRFSAERTGGSVSTLTIQRTQQEDSAVYLCASSLEGLAGRYEQYFGPGTRLTVT.

The sample holds a few counts of this clone. The genes are TRBV7-9 and TRBJ2-7; no definite D call. V was clipped by 5 bases and J by 2 bases, with 13 bases between them. Looked up from germline, CDR1 is SEHNR and CDR2 is FQNEAQ (reference sequence). The CDR3 is 14 amino acids. Here the CDR3 reads CASSPHYLPYEQYF. The CDR3 DNA reads TGTGCCAGCAGCCCCCACTACCTTCCCTACGAGCAGTACTTC.

The V and J genes are TRBV9 and TRBJ2-2, with 11 bases that match TRBD1. The CDR3 covers 17 residues. CDR1 and CDR2 (germline): SGDLS, YYNGEE. Germline trimming cut 2 bases from V and 6 bases from J; bases unmatched to any gene: 9. CDR3 sequence: CASSVRAGTGGPGELFF. In nucleotides, the CDR3 is TGTGCCAGCAGCGTTCGGGCCGGGACAGGGGGTCCCGGGGAGCTGTTTTTT.

The chain recombines TRBV30 with TRBJ1-4; no clear D. Between the trimmed V and J ends, which lost 1 base and 10 bases, there was a span of 4 bases. The CDR3 contains 10 residues. Per germline, CDR1 GTSNPN and CDR2 SVGIG (reference sequence). CDR3 sequence (DNA): TGTGCCTGGAGTGGAGGAAAACTGTTTTTT. It specifies CAWSGGKLFF.

The J gene is TRBJ2-7, the V gene TRBV9, with 12 bases aligning to TRBD2. Germline loops: CDR1 SGDLS, CDR2 YYNGEE. J was trimmed by 5 bases and V by 1 base; bases with no gene match: 1. The CDR3 consists of 14 residues. The chain's CDR3 is CASSVRLAGDEQYF. CDR3 coding DNA: TGTGCCAGCAGCGTAAGACTAGCGGGAGACGAGCAGTACTTC. Complete variable domain (other parts from reference TRBV9 and TRBJ2-7): DSGVTQTPKHLITATGQRVTLRCSPRSGDLSVYWYQQSLDQGLQFLIQYYNGEERAKGNILERFSAQQFPDLHSELNLSSLELGDSALYFCASSVRLAGDEQYFGPGTRLTVT.

The rearrangement uses TRBV28 and TRBJ1-1; 9 bases fit TRBD1. The CDR3 runs to 17 residues. CDR1 MDHEN and CDR2 SYDVKM come from the germline V gene. Trimming cost V 6 bases and J 0 bases; bases outside gene matches: 11. CDR3 loop: CASRRTGTGSVNTEAFF. In DNA, the CDR3 is TGTGCCAGCAGGCGAACCGGGACAGGGAGTGTGAACACTGAAGCTTTCTTT.

This clone was observed a single time. This chain joins TRBV4-2 and TRBJ2-1, with a tentative D call TRBD2 (5 bases). The V end lost 8 bases, the J end lost 9 bases, and 8 bases lay between the germline ends. CDR3 size: 10 residues. The germline gives CDR1 LGHNA, CDR2 YNFKEQ. The DNA for the CDR3 is TGTGCCAGCGGTAGCGTTGAGCAGTTCTTC. Protein sequence: CASGSVEQFF.

The rearrangement links TRBV2 to TRBJ1-1; D uncertain. CDR1 is SNHLY and CDR2 is FYNNEI in the germline V gene. Trimming took off 2 bases at V and 0 bases at J, with 7 bases between the two ends. CDR3 length equals 14 residues. Here the CDR3 reads CASSERVLNTEAFF. CDR3 coding DNA: TGTGCCAGCAGTGAACGCGTGCTGAACACTGAAGCTTTCTTT.

The chain couples TRBV15 to TRBJ1-5; a weak D match, TRBD1 (6 bases). The CDR3 sequence is 15 residues long. CDR1 and CDR2 (germline): LNHNV, YYDKDF (reference sequence). V lost 1 base, J lost 3 bases, and 10 bases lay in between. For the CDR3, the DNA is TGTGCCACCAGCAGAGGCAGGGGTGACAATCAGCCCCAGCATTTT. It translates to CATSRGRGDNQPQHF.

This clone came up a few times. V is TRBV27 and J is TRBJ2-1; 7 bases are a match to TRBD2. The CDR3 covers 15 residues. Trimming removed 5 bases from V and 4 bases from J; junction bases left unmatched: 8. The germline V gene has CDR1 MNHEY and CDR2 SMNVEV (reference sequence). CDR3: CASSRGWTRYNEQFF. CDR3 DNA sequence: TGTGCCAGCAGTCGTGGGTGGACTAGGTACAATGAGCAGTTCTTC.

The chain combines TRBV28 with TRBJ1-3; D not certain. Looked up from germline, CDR1 is MDHEN and CDR2 is SYDVKM. This CDR3 region has 14 residues. With 1 base removed from V and 4 bases from J, the gap between germline ends came to 8 bases. CDR3 DNA: TGTGCCAGCAGTTTATCGTACGGAGGAAACACCATATATTTT. Its translation is CASSLSYGGNTIYF.

This clone came up a few times. The CDR3 nucleotides read TGTGCCAGCAGCCCGCAGGGGGCCGATCAGCCCCAGCATTTT. It codes for CASSPQGADQPQHF. This chain joins TRBV5-4 and TRBJ1-5; 8 bases match TRBD1. Germline loops: CDR1 SGHNT, CDR2 YYREEE (reference sequence). This CDR3 region has 14 residues. V lost 4 bases and J lost 5; bases outside the gene matches: 5.

V usage is TRBV4-2 and J usage is TRBJ2-7; 8 positions match TRBD2. Looked up from germline, CDR1 is LGHNA and CDR2 is YNFKEQ. The V gene end was trimmed by 4 bases and the J gene end by 2 bases; junction bases not matched to a gene: 10. CDR3 length equals 16 residues. DNA of the CDR3: TGTGCCAGCAGCCCCAGGGGTCAGCGGGGGACCTACGAGCAGTACTTC. It yields the protein CASSPRGQRGTYEQYF.

The rearrangement joins TRBV7-8 to TRBJ2-1, with 9 bases that match TRBD2. Germline V CDR1 and CDR2: SGHVS, FQNEAQ. The V and J ends lost 2 bases and 13 bases, in that order; junction bases with no gene match: 3. This CDR3 has 12 amino acids. This chain's CDR3 is CASSLSSGTQFF. CDR3 nucleotides: TGTGCCAGCAGCTTATCTAGCGGGACTCAGTTCTTC.